What follows are 32 T cell receptor beta chains derived from one specimen sequenced in a study of CD8+ T cells in alopecia areata. The authors extracted RNA and reverse transcribed it into cDNA as the sequencing template. Some clones are missing from TCRdb's copy, which holds only in-frame ones; the method was immunoSEQ multiplex PCR. The table records about 140,000 clones, under 60% of them present only once. The sample consisted of CD4+ T cells sorted from blood, taken at week 0. The receptors derive from a human donor with alopecia areata.

The table lists this clone with a few counts. The gene calls are TRBV15 and TRBJ2-6, with D unresolved. The CDR3 totals 14 residues. V lost 2 bases and J 1 base, leaving 3 bases between the germline ends. Germline assignment: CDR1 LNHNV and CDR2 YYDKDF (reference sequence). In DNA, the CDR3 is TGTGCCACCAGCAGAACTTCTGGGGCCAACGTCCTGACTTTC. It translates to CATSRTSGANVLTF.

The chain has TRBV19 and TRBJ2-6; D gene ambiguous. CDR3 size: 14 residues. The germline V gene encodes CDR1 LNHDA and CDR2 SQIVND (reference sequence). Trimming stripped 6 bases from V and 0 bases from J, with 6 bases between. For the CDR3, the DNA is TGTGCCAGTAGAATGGACTCTGGGGCCAACGTCCTGACTTTC. It translates to CASRMDSGANVLTF.

The chain recombines TRBV25-1 with TRBJ1-1; D is undetermined. Trimming pared 2 bases from V and 4 bases from J, leaving 11 bases between. Germline assignment: CDR1 MGHDK and CDR2 SYGVNS. The CDR3 is made up of 14 amino acids. The chain's CDR3 is CASSEGGYATEAFF. In nucleotides, the CDR3 is TGTGCCAGCAGTGAAGGTGGGTACGCCACTGAAGCTTTCTTT.

The rearrangement links TRBV29-1 to TRBJ2-5, with D uncertain. CDR1 and CDR2 (germline): SQVTM, ANQGSEA. The CDR3 totals 14 residues. With 3 bases removed from V and 5 bases from J, the gap between germline ends came to 16 bases. The CDR3 DNA is TGCAGCGTTGATTCCTTTCTAGGACGGGAGACCCAGTACTTC. It yields the protein CSVDSFLGRETQYF.

V usage is TRBV30 and J usage is TRBJ2-7, with D maybe TRBD2 (6 bases). Looked up from germline, CDR1 is GTSNPN and CDR2 is SVGIG (reference sequence). Trimming took off 3 bases at V and 0 bases at J, with 15 bases between the two ends. This CDR3 has 15 residues. CDR3 nucleotide sequence: TGTGCCTGGAGGACCGGGACTCATAGCTCCTACGAGCAGTACTTC. Residues: CAWRTGTHSSYEQYF.

The chain employs TRBV29-1 and TRBJ1-4; possibly TRBD1 for D (5 bases). The CDR3 is 15 residues long. V was clipped by 5 bases and J by 5 bases, with 18 bases between them. Looked up from germline, CDR1 is SQVTM and CDR2 is ANQGSEA. CDR3 sequence: CSVRGGDSSNEKLFF. CDR3 sequence (DNA): TGCAGCGTTCGGGGGGGTGACAGCTCCAATGAAAAACTGTTTTTT.

J is TRBJ1-5 and V is TRBV7-9, with TRBD1 matching over 9 bases. The V and J ends lost 5 bases and 5 bases, in that order; junction bases with no gene match: 7. Germline V gives CDR1 SEHNR, CDR2 FQNEAQ (reference sequence). The CDR3 loop spans 15 amino acids. CDR3 DNA sequence: TGTGCCAGCAGCCGACAGGGGGATTCGCATCAGCCCCAGCATTTT. Translating gives CASSRQGDSHQPQHF.

This clone was counted a few times. Additional DNA sequences in this sample encode the identical CDR3. J is TRBJ2-3 and V is TRBV20-1; D is ambiguous. Germline V gene lookup returns CDR1 DFQATT and CDR2 SNEGSKA (reference sequence). V shed 6 bases and J shed 0 bases, with 4 bases lying between them. The CDR3 consists of 11 residues. CDR3 in amino acids: CSAPSTDTQYF. CDR3 DNA sequence: TGCAGTGCCCCTAGCACAGATACGCAGTATTTT.

This chain uses TRBV9 with TRBJ1-2; 9 bases agree with TRBD1. The CDR3 length is 14 residues. Germline assignment: CDR1 SGDLS and CDR2 YYNGEE. J gave up 2 bases and V 4 bases, and 3 bases lay outside the gene matches. CDR3 in DNA: TGTGCCAGCAGCTCCGGACAGGGGAACTATGGCTACACCTTC. This translates into CASSSGQGNYGYTF.

The V gene is TRBV4-3, the J gene TRBJ2-2; TRBD2 matches 8 bases. Germline V gene data show CDR1 as LGHNA and CDR2 as YSLEER. This CDR3 region has 16 residues. The junction had 6 bases not matched to a gene; V was cut back by 0 bases and J by 6 bases. The DNA for the CDR3 is TGCGCCAGCAGCCAAGATGCGGGGGGTTATGCCGGGGAGCTGTTTTTT. Translated: CASSQDAGGYAGELFF.

The J gene is TRBJ1-6, the V gene TRBV6-5, with D perhaps matching TRBD1 (5 bases). Looked up from germline, CDR1 is MNHEY and CDR2 is SVGAGI. Between the trimmed V and J ends, which lost 3 bases and 10 bases, there was a span of 16 bases. The CDR3 extends over 15 amino acids. CDR3 protein: CASSYSLNGGSPLHF. The CDR3 nucleotides read TGTGCCAGCAGTTATTCCCTAAATGGGGGATCACCCCTCCACTTT.

The V call is TRBV19, the J call TRBJ1-6; 8 nucleotides agree with TRBD1. The CDR3 is 14 residues long. Trimming removed 6 bases from V and 7 bases from J; junction bases left unmatched: 5. Germline CDR1 LNHDA, CDR2 SQIVND (reference sequence). The CDR3 bases are TGTGCCAGTAGCTTGGGACAGGAGAATTCACCCCTCCACTTT. Protein: CASSLGQENSPLHF.

The chain has TRBV4-1 and TRBJ2-6; TRBD2 is a possible D gene (6 bases). The CDR3 consists of 16 residues. Germline-derived CDR1 and CDR2 are MGHRA and YSYEKL. Trimming took 3 bases from V and 1 from J, leaving 10 bases between them. CDR3 amino acids: CASSQAGGSGANVLTF. CDR3 nucleotides: TGCGCCAGCAGCCAGGCTGGGGGGTCTGGGGCCAACGTCCTGACTTTC.

This clone was seen a single time. The chain links TRBV9 to TRBJ1-4; D gene unclear. CDR1 SGDLS and CDR2 YYNGEE come from the germline V gene. V was trimmed by 0 bases and J by 8 bases, leaving 11 bases between them. The CDR3 length is 14 residues. Here the CDR3 reads CASSVGWASEKLFF. The CDR3 DNA follows: TGTGCCAGCAGCGTAGGCTGGGCTTCAGAAAAACTGTTTTTT.

The chain uses TRBV19 and TRBJ1-2; 8 bases are shared with TRBD1. CDR1 and CDR2 from the germline V gene are LNHDA and SQIVND (reference sequence). V lost 2 bases, J lost 4 bases, and 6 bases stayed unmatched. The CDR3 length is 15 residues. The DNA for the CDR3 is TGTGCCAGTAGTATAACCCCGACAGGGGTCTATGGCTACACCTTC. Its protein is CASSITPTGVYGYTF.

V is TRBV27 and J is TRBJ1-1; the match to TRBD1 covers 7 bases. Losses at the gene ends were 5 bases for V and 2 bases for J; bases not matched to a gene: 17. The CDR3 covers 18 residues. Germline assignment: CDR1 MNHEY and CDR2 SMNVEV (reference sequence). CDR3 residues: CASSGARDSLSFNTEAFF. CDR3 in DNA: TGTGCCAGCAGTGGAGCCCGGGACAGCCTTTCTTTTAACACTGAAGCTTTCTTT.

This clone was counted between two and nine times. In DNA form, the CDR3 reads TGTGCCAGCAGTTACACCCAGGGGGCAAGATATGGCTACACCTTC. Translated: CASSYTQGARYGYTF. The chain couples TRBV6-5 to TRBJ1-2; 8 bases are a match to TRBD1. Germline V gene lookup returns CDR1 MNHEY and CDR2 SVGAGI. Losses at the gene ends were 2 bases for V and 5 bases for J; bases not matched to a gene: 7. CDR3 length: 15 residues.

The V gene is TRBV10-3, the J gene TRBJ2-7; the D gene is possibly TRBD1 (5 bases). In germline, CDR1 is ENHRY, CDR2 SYGVKD. The CDR3 sequence is 14 residues long. V was shortened by 0 bases and J by 2 bases, with 8 bases between the two germline ends. As DNA, the CDR3 is TGTGCCATCAGTGAGTCCCAGGGTCCCTACGAGCAGTACTTC. Amino acids: CAISESQGPYEQYF.

This chain joins TRBV4-1 and TRBJ2-3; the D is unclear. The V gene's germline CDR1 is MGHRA and CDR2 YSYEKL. The ends were cut back, 3 bases at V and 6 bases at J, with 10 bases in the middle. This CDR3 is built from 13 residues. For the CDR3, the DNA is TGCGCCAGCAGCCATCCGATGCGGGATACGCAGTATTTT. Protein product: CASSHPMRDTQYF.

The rearrangement links TRBV6-5 to TRBJ2-7; TRBD2 agrees at 8 bases. This CDR3 has 14 residues. Germline V gene lookup returns CDR1 MNHEY and CDR2 SVGAGI. J gave up 3 bases and V 4 bases, and 5 bases lay outside the gene matches. The CDR3 nucleotides read TGTGCCAGCAGTTTAGCGGGAAAACTCTACGAGCAGTACTTC. Its protein product is CASSLAGKLYEQYF.

V is TRBV18 and J is TRBJ2-5; TRBD1 might be the D (5 bases). The CDR3 consists of 13 residues. Germline CDR1 reads KGHSH; CDR2 reads LQKENI. Trimming removed 4 bases from V and 5 bases from J, with 11 bases in between. The CDR3 here is CASSLREGETQYF. The CDR3 nucleotides are TGTGCCAGCTCACTCAGGGAAGGGGAGACCCAGTACTTC.

The sample holds a few counts of this clone. V and J are TRBV30 and TRBJ1-5; no clear D gene. The germline V gene encodes CDR1 GTSNPN and CDR2 SVGIG (reference sequence). This CDR3 contains 13 residues. The V gene lost 0 bases and the J gene lost 3 bases, with 6 bases spanning the gap. As DNA, the CDR3 is TGTGCCTGGAGTGTTAGCCTCAATCAGCCCCAGCATTTT. Protein sequence: CAWSVSLNQPQHF.

The rearrangement uses TRBV5-1 and TRBJ2-2, with unresolved D. This CDR3 comprises 11 residues. V lost 2 bases, J lost 8 bases, and 4 bases lay in between. CDR1 is SGHRS and CDR2 is YFSETQ in the germline V gene. CDR3 coding DNA: TGCGCCAGCAGCTTTCAGGGGGAGCTGTTTTTT. This codes for CASSFQGELFF.

This clone has a single count. V is TRBV9 and J is TRBJ1-6, with D unclear. The CDR3 sequence is 15 residues long. Trimming removed 0 bases from V and 10 bases from J, with 14 bases in between. CDR1 and CDR2 (germline): SGDLS, YYNGEE. Written as DNA, the CDR3 is TGTGCCAGCAGCGTAGAGGGCAGGACGGTATCACCCCTCCACTTT. Protein product: CASSVEGRTVSPLHF.

The V gene is TRBV7-2, the J gene TRBJ2-5; D is uncertain. V was pared by 7 bases and J by 4 bases, with 13 bases between. This CDR3 has 13 amino acids. CDR1 is SGHTA, CDR2 FQGNSA, per germline. The CDR3 DNA reads TGTGCCAGCACGCCCCAGGTCGGAGAGACCCAGTACTTC. Translating gives CASTPQVGETQYF.

This clone appeared a few times. The chain carries TRBV15 and TRBJ1-1, with a possible D match to TRBD1 (5 bases). The CDR3 is 13 residues long. CDR1 and CDR2 from the germline V gene are LNHNV and YYDKDF (reference sequence). Trimming took off 4 bases at V and 3 bases at J, with 9 bases between the two ends. CDR3 sequence reads: CATSNGGDTEAFF. The CDR3 nucleotides are TGTGCCACCAGCAATGGGGGGGACACTGAAGCTTTCTTT. The variable domain in full, completed from reference TRBV15 and TRBJ1-1, reads DAMVIQNPRYQVTQFGKPVTLSCSQTLNHNVMYWYQQKSSQAPKLLFHYYDKDFNNEADTPDNFQSRRPNTSFCFLDIRSPGLGDTAMYLCATSNGGDTEAFFGQGTRLTVV.

CDR3 amino acids: CSGTLTENTEAFF. The CDR3 coding sequence is TGCAGCGGCACCCTTACAGAGAACACTGAAGCTTTCTTT. This chain uses TRBV29-1 with TRBJ1-1, with D hard to call. Between the trimmed V and J ends, which lost 7 bases and 1 base, there was a span of 13 bases. The CDR3 spans 13 residues. Germline values: CDR1 SQVTM, CDR2 ANQGSEA.

The gene calls are TRBV5-6 and TRBJ1-2, with D possibly being TRBD1 (6 bases). Germline CDR1 reads SGHDT; CDR2 reads YYEEEE. CDR3 length equals 15 residues. Trimming took off 3 bases at V and 2 bases at J, with 14 bases between the two ends. CDR3 sequence reads: CASSSRGGVNYGYTF. In DNA, the CDR3 is TGTGCCAGCAGCTCCCGAGGGGGAGTAAACTATGGCTACACCTTC.

Remarks on this clone: An end of the junction does not agree with germline; a read error may underlie this. In DNA form, the CDR3 reads TGCAGTGCTAGAGGGACAGGGATAGCCTTC. Protein product: CSARGTGIAF. The V and J genes are TRBV20-1 and TRBJ1-2; TRBD1 matches 8 bases. This CDR3 has 10 amino acids. CDR1 is DFQATT, CDR2 SNEGSKA, per germline (reference sequence).

The V gene is TRBV29-1, the J gene TRBJ1-1; TRBD1 aligns across 9 bases. Per the germline V gene, CDR1 is SQVTM and CDR2 is ANQGSEA. This CDR3 has 13 amino acids. With V trimmed by 5 bases and J by 4 bases, 5 bases remained unmatched. The CDR3 nucleotides read TGCAGCGTTCGACAGGGGGGGAGCACTGAAGCTTTCTTT. This codes for CSVRQGGSTEAFF.

This chain connects TRBV19 to TRBJ1-1; the D gene is possibly TRBD1 (5 bases). CDR1 LNHDA and CDR2 SQIVND come from the germline V gene (reference sequence). Trimming removed 3 bases at V and 4 bases at J, with 18 bases between. This CDR3 comprises 16 residues. The CDR3 loop is CASSIWGRGGGTEAFF. The CDR3 bases are TGTGCCAGTAGTATTTGGGGAAGGGGAGGAGGCACTGAAGCTTTCTTT.

The genes are TRBV2 and TRBJ2-2; D uncertain. V gave up 5 bases and J gave up 3 bases, with 4 bases separating them. Germline lookup yields CDR1 SNHLY and CDR2 FYNNEI. This CDR3 comprises 12 residues. In DNA form, the CDR3 reads TGTGCCAGCAGTCCTGACACCGGGGAGCTGTTTTTT. Translated, it gives CASSPDTGELFF.